Listed here are 27 T cell receptor beta chains from one sample, sequenced in a study of blood T cell repertoires in COVID-19. Assay: immunoSEQ multiplex PCR; the TCRdb copy retains only in-frame clones and omits some. This table holds about 100,000 clones, about 90% found once. Sequences were obtained from peripheral blood. These receptors came from a man under 40 in a cohort sampled during active COVID-19.

This chain joins TRBV27 and TRBJ2-7, with D unresolved. This CDR3 region has 13 residues. Germline V lookup: CDR1 MNHEY, CDR2 SMNVEV (reference sequence). Trimming stripped 5 bases from V and 6 bases from J, with 14 bases between. The CDR3 spells CASSPTVEAEQYF. Written as DNA, the CDR3 is TGTGCCAGCAGTCCTACCGTAGAGGCCGAGCAGTACTTC.

The chain employs TRBV5-1 and TRBJ1-4; possibly TRBD1 for D (5 bases). The V end was cut by 0 bases, the J end by 8 bases, with 17 bases between. The CDR3 spans 16 residues. Germline V gene data show CDR1 as SGHRS and CDR2 as YFSETQ. The DNA of the CDR3 is TGCGCCAGCAGCTTGGGCCAGGGAAAGGGGAAGGAAAAACTGTTTTTT. It is translated as CASSLGQGKGKEKLFF.

The chain couples TRBV5-4 to TRBJ1-1; D is unresolved. This CDR3 has 15 amino acids. Between the trimmed V and J ends, which lost 4 bases and 4 bases, there was a span of 17 bases. Per the germline V gene, CDR1 is SGHNT and CDR2 is YYREEE (reference sequence). The CDR3 sequence is CASSPGRELLTEAFF. The DNA of the CDR3 is TGTGCCAGCAGCCCGGGGAGGGAGCTTCTCACTGAAGCTTTCTTT.

The rearrangement joins TRBV20-1 to TRBJ1-2, with TRBD1 identical over 7 bases. Trimming at V came to 3 bases and at J to 1 base, leaving 8 bases not matched to a gene. Germline loops: CDR1 DFQATT, CDR2 SNEGSKA (reference sequence). The CDR3 length is 15 residues. The CDR3 region is CSASRGQRSNYGYTF. CDR3 in DNA: TGCAGTGCTAGTAGGGGACAGAGGAGTAACTATGGCTACACCTTC.

The rearrangement uses TRBV24-1 and TRBJ2-1; perhaps TRBD2 as D (5 bases). The CDR3 totals 13 residues. Trimming cost V 2 bases and J 4 bases, with 5 bases left between them. In germline, CDR1 is KGHDR, CDR2 SFDVKD. Here the CDR3 reads CATSDSGYNEQFF. The CDR3 DNA follows: TGTGCCACCAGTGATTCGGGGTACAATGAGCAGTTCTTC.

This rearrangement joins TRBV18 to TRBJ2-3; the D gene is possibly TRBD1 (6 bases). V lost 3 bases to trimming and J lost 0 bases, with 13 bases between them. Germline-derived CDR1 and CDR2 are KGHSH and LQKENI. The CDR3 spans 16 residues. Written as DNA, the CDR3 is TGTGCCAGCTCACCCTCCGGGACATTTAGCACAGATACGCAGTATTTT. It encodes CASSPSGTFSTDTQYF.

V is TRBV5-5 and J is TRBJ2-1; 11 bases agree with TRBD1. The CDR3 spans 17 residues. V lost 2 bases, J lost 0 bases, and 4 bases stayed unmatched. Germline V gene lookup returns CDR1 SGHKS and CDR2 YYEKEE (reference sequence). Here the CDR3 reads CASSFGDRGFSYNEQFF. CDR3 DNA sequence: TGTGCCAGCAGCTTTGGGGACAGGGGGTTCTCCTACAATGAGCAGTTCTTC.

This chain uses TRBV5-1 with TRBJ2-1, with 8 bases aligning to TRBD2. This CDR3 is 13 amino acids long. After removal of 0 bases from V and 10 bases from J, the junction contained 3 bases not matched to a gene. Germline values: CDR1 SGHRS, CDR2 YFSETQ. The CDR3 sequence: CASSLEASGEQFF. The CDR3 DNA reads as TGCGCCAGCAGCTTGGAGGCTAGCGGGGAGCAGTTCTTC.

This chain connects TRBV11-3 to TRBJ2-7; 9 bases are a match to TRBD1. The J segment lost 4 bases and the V segment lost 5 bases, leaving 9 bases of the junction unmatched. Per germline, CDR1 SGHNT and CDR2 YENEEA. There are 15 residues in the CDR3. The CDR3 protein is CASSTDGTGSYEQYF. In nucleotides, the CDR3 is TGTGCCAGCAGCACCGACGGGACAGGGTCTTACGAGCAGTACTTC.

The chain carries TRBV7-8 and TRBJ2-3, with D tentatively TRBD1 (6 bases). Germline V gives CDR1 SGHVS, CDR2 FQNEAQ. V dropped 4 bases and J dropped 0 bases, with 11 bases sitting between them. The CDR3 length is 15 residues. CDR3 loop: CASSSGTSSTDTQYF. The DNA for the CDR3 is TGTGCCAGCAGCTCCGGGACATCAAGCACAGATACGCAGTATTTT.

Details on this clone: This sample also contains other DNA sequences that code for the same CDR3. CDR3 sequence: CASSPQTGFYEQYF. In nucleotides, the CDR3 is TGTGCCAGCAGCCCGCAGACAGGGTTTTACGAGCAGTACTTC. The V call is TRBV14, the J call TRBJ2-7; TRBD1 matches at 7 bases. Germline loops: CDR1 SGHDN, CDR2 FVKESK. This CDR3 spans 14 amino acids. Trimming at V came to 4 bases and at J to 4 bases, leaving 7 bases not matched to a gene. The entire variable domain, with the rest obtained from reference TRBV14 and TRBJ2-7, is as follows: EAGVTQFPSHSVIEKGQTVTLRCDPISGHDNLYWYRRVMGKEIKFLLHFVKESKQDESGMPNNRFLAERTGGTYSTLKVQPAELEDSGVYFCASSPQTGFYEQYFGPGTRLTVT.

This chain's CDR3 is CASSQVNMVSFDTQYF. The DNA of the CDR3 is TGCGCCAGCAGCCAAGTCAATATGGTCAGTTTTGATACGCAGTATTTT. The chain joins TRBV4-1 to TRBJ2-3; D not resolved. CDR3 length: 16 amino acids. Per the germline V gene, CDR1 is MGHRA and CDR2 is YSYEKL. V gave up 1 base and J gave up 6 bases, with 17 bases separating them.

The V gene is TRBV7-9, the J gene TRBJ1-1, with D perhaps TRBD1 (6 bases). In germline, CDR1 is SEHNR, CDR2 FQNEAQ (reference sequence). The CDR3 runs 13 residues. V was shortened by 5 bases and J by 3 bases, with 10 bases between the two germline ends. CDR3: CASSLDRHTEAFF. The DNA of the CDR3 is TGTGCCAGCAGCCTTGACAGGCACACTGAAGCTTTCTTT.

The chain couples TRBV18 to TRBJ1-4; 7 bases agree with TRBD1. CDR1 and CDR2 (germline): KGHSH, LQKENI. Losses at the gene ends were 1 base for V and 0 bases for J; bases not matched to a gene: 11. This CDR3 spans 19 amino acids. CDR3 bases: TGTGCCAGCTCACCACGGTCTCCGGGACAGATTGCAACTAATGAAAAACTGTTTTTT. Translating it yields CASSPRSPGQIATNEKLFF.

The V call is TRBV5-1, the J call TRBJ1-1; TRBD1 matches 7 bases. Germline V gene data show CDR1 as SGHRS and CDR2 as YFSETQ. The CDR3 has 14 residues. V shed 4 bases and J 11 bases; nucleotides not matched to a gene: 14. The CDR3 region is CASSLRGTGIEAFF. CDR3 coding DNA: TGCGCCAGCAGCCTCAGGGGGACCGGGATAGAGGCTTTCTTT.

The chain recombines TRBV10-3 with TRBJ2-5; possibly TRBD2 for D (6 bases). The germline V gene has CDR1 ENHRY and CDR2 SYGVKD. The CDR3 covers 16 residues. Deletions cut 0 bases from V and 0 bases from J, with 11 bases between. CDR3 in amino acids: CAISESGGGNQETQYF. The DNA of the CDR3 is TGTGCCATCAGTGAGTCAGGAGGAGGGAACCAAGAGACCCAGTACTTC.

The CDR3 spells CASSLRHSETQYF. CDR3 sequence (DNA): TGTGCCAGCAGCTTACGACATTCAGAGACCCAGTACTTC. The chain couples TRBV11-2 to TRBJ2-5; D remains unclear. Trimming pared 2 bases from V and 4 bases from J, leaving 8 bases between. Per the germline V gene, CDR1 is SGHAT and CDR2 is FQNNGV. The CDR3 extends over 13 amino acids.

The rearrangement uses TRBV2 and TRBJ1-6; possible D gene TRBD1, 5 bases. V lost 7 bases, J lost 6 bases, and 16 bases lay in between. Germline-derived CDR1 and CDR2 are SNHLY and FYNNEI. The CDR3 is 15 amino acids. The CDR3 nucleotides are TGTGCCAGCAAAAGGTTGACAGACACTAATTCACCCCTCCACTTT. Its translation is CASKRLTDTNSPLHF.

The chain recombines TRBV24-1 with TRBJ2-3; D remains ambiguous. Looked up from germline, CDR1 is KGHDR and CDR2 is SFDVKD. Trimming pared 5 bases from V and 2 bases from J, leaving 4 bases between. This CDR3 has 12 residues. CDR3 DNA sequence: TGTGCCACCAGTGCCAACACAGATACGCAGTATTTT. Its translation is CATSANTDTQYF.

The chain recombines TRBV9 with TRBJ1-1; the D gene is possibly TRBD1 (6 bases). Trimming cost V 4 bases and J 6 bases, with 25 bases left between them. CDR3 length: 17 residues. CDR1 SGDLS and CDR2 YYNGEE come from the germline V gene. The CDR3 region has the DNA TGTGCCAGCAGCCCATTATTGGGGCTCAGGGGAATGGCTGAAGCTTTCTTT. Translation gives CASSPLLGLRGMAEAFF.

V gene TRBV27 combines with J gene TRBJ1-2; tentative D call: TRBD1 (6 bases). CDR1 and CDR2 (germline): MNHEY, SMNVEV (reference sequence). This CDR3 spans 13 amino acids. V was cut by 7 bases and J by 4 bases, with 13 bases left in between. The CDR3 is CASTPQQGYGYTF. As DNA, the CDR3 is TGTGCCAGCACGCCGCAACAGGGCTATGGCTACACCTTC.

The gene calls are TRBV27 and TRBJ2-5; TRBD1 aligns across 9 bases. CDR3 size: 14 residues. The V and J ends lost 5 bases and 5 bases, in that order; junction bases with no gene match: 6. In germline, CDR1 is MNHEY, CDR2 SMNVEV (reference sequence). CDR3 in amino acids: CASSLQGAGETQYF. The CDR3 DNA sequence: TGTGCCAGCAGTCTACAGGGGGCCGGGGAGACCCAGTACTTC.

The gene calls are TRBV7-9 and TRBJ2-7; D unresolved. The V end lost 5 bases, the J end lost 1 base, and 12 bases lay between the germline ends. The CDR3 sequence is 14 residues long. Germline V gene lookup returns CDR1 SEHNR and CDR2 FQNEAQ (reference sequence). The CDR3 loop reads CASSPSSLSYEQYF. The CDR3 nucleotides are TGTGCCAGCAGCCCCTCTTCGTTGTCCTACGAGCAGTACTTC.

The chain has TRBV28 and TRBJ2-7; TRBD1 matches 9 bases. Germline V CDR1 and CDR2: MDHEN, SYDVKM. The junction had 15 bases not matched to a gene; V was cut back by 8 bases and J by 7 bases. CDR3 length: 15 amino acids. The CDR3 DNA sequence: TGTGCCAGCCTTTCCGGGACAGGGTTTACCTGGGAGCAGTACTTC. Amino acid sequence: CASLSGTGFTWEQYF.

The rearrangement joins TRBV2 to TRBJ2-7, with D unresolved. This CDR3 comprises 12 residues. In germline, CDR1 is SNHLY, CDR2 FYNNEI. Trimming removed 4 bases from V and 2 bases from J, with 6 bases in between. The CDR3 DNA is TGTGCCAGCAGTGCGCAGGCCTACGAGCAGTACTTC. This codes for CASSAQAYEQYF. Filled out from reference TRBV2 and TRBJ2-7, the complete variable domain reads EPEVTQTPSHQVTQMGQEVILRCVPISNHLYFYWYRQILGQKVEFLVSFYNNEISEKSEIFDDQFSVERPDGSNFTLKIRSTKLEDSAMYFCASSAQAYEQYFGPGTRLTVT.

This clone showed up just a few times. DNA of the CDR3: TGTGCCAGCAAACAAGCGGGGGAGGATGAGCAGTTCTTC. Translation gives CASKQAGEDEQFF. This rearrangement joins TRBV28 to TRBJ2-1; 8 nucleotides line up with TRBD2. Germline V gene data show CDR1 as MDHEN and CDR2 as SYDVKM. V trimming: 7 bases; J trimming: 8 bases; junction bases outside the gene matches: 7. The CDR3 extends over 13 amino acids. Variable domain in full (rest from reference TRBV28 and TRBJ2-1): DVKVTQSSRYLVKRTGEKVFLECVQDMDHENMFWYRQDPGLGLRLIYFSYDVKMKEKGDIPEGYSVSREKKERFSLILESASTNQTSMYLCASKQAGEDEQFFGPGTRLTVL.

This clone came up once. This chain uses TRBV3-1 (or the pseudogene TRBV3-2) with TRBJ2-1; no firm D call. V lost 1 base and J lost 8, with 6 bases in between. Germline V gene sequence: CDR1 LGHDT, CDR2 YNNKEL (reference sequence). The CDR3 spans 12 residues. This chain's CDR3 is CASSQVGYEQFF. For the CDR3, the DNA is TGTGCCAGCAGCCAAGTTGGCTATGAGCAGTTCTTC.